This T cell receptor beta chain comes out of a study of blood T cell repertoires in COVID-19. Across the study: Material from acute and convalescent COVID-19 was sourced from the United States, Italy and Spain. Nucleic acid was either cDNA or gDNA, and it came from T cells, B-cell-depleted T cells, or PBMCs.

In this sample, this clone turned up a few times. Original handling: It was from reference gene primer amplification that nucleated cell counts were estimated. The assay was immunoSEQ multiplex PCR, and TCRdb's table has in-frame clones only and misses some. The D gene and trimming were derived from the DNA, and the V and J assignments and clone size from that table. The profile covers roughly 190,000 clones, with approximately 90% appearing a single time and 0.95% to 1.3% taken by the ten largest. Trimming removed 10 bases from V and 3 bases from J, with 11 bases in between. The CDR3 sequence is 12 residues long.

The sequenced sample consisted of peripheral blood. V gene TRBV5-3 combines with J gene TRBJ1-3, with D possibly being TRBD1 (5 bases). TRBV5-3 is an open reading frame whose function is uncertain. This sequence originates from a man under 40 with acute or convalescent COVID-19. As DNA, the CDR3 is TGTGCCGTCCAGGACAATGGAAACACCATATATTTT. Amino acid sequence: CAVQDNGNTIYF.